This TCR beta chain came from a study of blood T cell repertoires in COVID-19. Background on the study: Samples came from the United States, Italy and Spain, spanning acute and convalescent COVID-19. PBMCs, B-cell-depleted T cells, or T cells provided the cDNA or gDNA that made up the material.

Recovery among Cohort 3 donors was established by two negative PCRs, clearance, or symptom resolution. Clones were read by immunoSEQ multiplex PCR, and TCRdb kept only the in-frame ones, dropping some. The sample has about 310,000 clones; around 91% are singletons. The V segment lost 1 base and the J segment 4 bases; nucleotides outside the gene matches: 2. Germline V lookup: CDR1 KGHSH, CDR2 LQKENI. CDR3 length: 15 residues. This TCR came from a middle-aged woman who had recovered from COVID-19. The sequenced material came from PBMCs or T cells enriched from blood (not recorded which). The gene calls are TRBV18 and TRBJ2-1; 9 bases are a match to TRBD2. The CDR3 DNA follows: TGTGCCAGCTCACCACGTCTAGCGGGGTACAATGAGCAGTTCTTC. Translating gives CASSPRLAGYNEQFF.